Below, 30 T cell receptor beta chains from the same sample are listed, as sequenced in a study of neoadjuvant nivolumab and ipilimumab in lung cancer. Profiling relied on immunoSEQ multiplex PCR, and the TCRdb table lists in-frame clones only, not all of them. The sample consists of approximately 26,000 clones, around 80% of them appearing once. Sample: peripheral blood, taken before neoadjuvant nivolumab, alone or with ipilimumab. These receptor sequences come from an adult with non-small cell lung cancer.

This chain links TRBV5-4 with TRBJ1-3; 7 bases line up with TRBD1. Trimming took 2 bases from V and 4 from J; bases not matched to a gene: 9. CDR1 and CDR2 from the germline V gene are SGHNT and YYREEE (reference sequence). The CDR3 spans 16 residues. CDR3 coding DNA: TGTGCCAGCAGCTTTGGTGCCGGGACAGAGGGAAACACCATATATTTT. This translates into CASSFGAGTEGNTIYF.

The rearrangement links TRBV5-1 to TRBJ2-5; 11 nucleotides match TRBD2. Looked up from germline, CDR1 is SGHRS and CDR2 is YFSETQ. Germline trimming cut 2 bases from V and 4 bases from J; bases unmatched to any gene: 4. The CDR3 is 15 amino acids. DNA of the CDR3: TGCGCCAGCAGCTTAGGTAGCGGGGGGGCAGAGACCCAGTACTTC. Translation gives CASSLGSGGAETQYF.

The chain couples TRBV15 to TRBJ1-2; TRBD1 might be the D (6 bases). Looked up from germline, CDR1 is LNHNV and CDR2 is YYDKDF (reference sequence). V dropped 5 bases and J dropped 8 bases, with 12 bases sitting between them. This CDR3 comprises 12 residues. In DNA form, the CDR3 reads TGTGCCACCAGCCCGAGGGGGGGCGGCTACACCTTC. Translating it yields CATSPRGGGYTF.

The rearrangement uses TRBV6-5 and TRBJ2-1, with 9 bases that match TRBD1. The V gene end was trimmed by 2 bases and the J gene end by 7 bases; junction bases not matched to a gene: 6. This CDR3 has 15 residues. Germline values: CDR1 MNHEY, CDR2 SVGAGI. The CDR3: CASSYKGQGPNEQFF. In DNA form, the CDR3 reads TGTGCCAGCAGTTACAAGGGACAGGGACCGAATGAGCAGTTCTTC.

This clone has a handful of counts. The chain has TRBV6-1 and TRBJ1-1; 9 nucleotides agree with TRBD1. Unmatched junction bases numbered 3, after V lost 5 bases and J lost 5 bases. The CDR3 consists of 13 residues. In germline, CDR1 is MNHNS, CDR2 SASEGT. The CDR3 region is CASSFGQGTEAFF. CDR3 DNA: TGTGCCAGCAGTTTCGGACAGGGGACTGAAGCTTTCTTT.

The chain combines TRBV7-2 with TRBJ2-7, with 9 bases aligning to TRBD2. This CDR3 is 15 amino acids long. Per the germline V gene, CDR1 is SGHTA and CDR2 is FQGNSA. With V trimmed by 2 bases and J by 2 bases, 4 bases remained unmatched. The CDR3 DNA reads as TGTGCCAGCAGCTTACGAGGCGGGGGGGCCTACGAGCAGTACTTC. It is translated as CASSLRGGGAYEQYF.

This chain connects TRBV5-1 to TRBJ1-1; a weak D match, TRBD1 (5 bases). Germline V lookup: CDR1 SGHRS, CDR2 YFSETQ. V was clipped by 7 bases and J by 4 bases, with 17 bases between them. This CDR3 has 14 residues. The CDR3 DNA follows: TGCGCCAGCGAGCAGGGCTTGTCGGGCACTGAAGCTTTCTTT. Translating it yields CASEQGLSGTEAFF.

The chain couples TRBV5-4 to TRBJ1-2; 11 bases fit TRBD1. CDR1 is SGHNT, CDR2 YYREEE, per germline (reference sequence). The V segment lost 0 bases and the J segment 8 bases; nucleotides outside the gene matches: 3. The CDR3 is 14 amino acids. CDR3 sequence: CASSLGTGGTGYTF. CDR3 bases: TGTGCCAGCAGCTTGGGGACAGGGGGCACCGGCTACACCTTC.

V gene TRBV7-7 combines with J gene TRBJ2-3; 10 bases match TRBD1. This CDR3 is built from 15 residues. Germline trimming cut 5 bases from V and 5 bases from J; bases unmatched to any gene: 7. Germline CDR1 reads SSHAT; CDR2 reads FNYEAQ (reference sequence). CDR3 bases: TGTGCCAGCAGCCCCTTGGGACAGGGGATAGATACGCAGTATTTT. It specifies CASSPLGQGIDTQYF.

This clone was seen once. The CDR3 loop is CASSQTGLPDIQYF. The CDR3 nucleotides are TGCGCCAGCAGCCAAACTGGACTACCGGACATTCAGTACTTC. The V call is TRBV4-1, the J call TRBJ2-4, with D possibly being TRBD2 (6 bases). This CDR3 is built from 14 residues. Germline values: CDR1 MGHRA, CDR2 YSYEKL. The V gene lost 2 bases and the J gene lost 8 bases, with 13 bases spanning the gap.

The CDR3 DNA reads TGTGCCAGCAGCCAGGTCAGGGCCGGGAACTATGGCTACACCTTC. Its translation is CASSQVRAGNYGYTF. This rearrangement joins TRBV7-9 to TRBJ1-2; D may be TRBD1 (5 bases). V gave up 5 bases and J gave up 2 bases, with 15 bases separating them. This CDR3 is built from 15 residues. The germline V gene encodes CDR1 SEHNR and CDR2 FQNEAQ (reference sequence).

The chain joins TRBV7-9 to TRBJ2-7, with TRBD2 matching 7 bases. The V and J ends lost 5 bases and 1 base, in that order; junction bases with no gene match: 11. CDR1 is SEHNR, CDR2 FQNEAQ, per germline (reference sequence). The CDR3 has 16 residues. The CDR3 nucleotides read TGTGCCAGCAGCCTTGGGGGGGGACGCGTTTCCTACGAGCAGTACTTC. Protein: CASSLGGGRVSYEQYF. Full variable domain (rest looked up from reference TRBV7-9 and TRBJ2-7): DTGVSQNPRHKITKRGQNVTFRCDPISEHNRLYWYRQTLGQGPEFLTYFQNEAQLEKSRLLSDRFSAERPKGSFSTLEIQRTEQGDSAMYLCASSLGGGRVSYEQYFGPGTRLTVT.

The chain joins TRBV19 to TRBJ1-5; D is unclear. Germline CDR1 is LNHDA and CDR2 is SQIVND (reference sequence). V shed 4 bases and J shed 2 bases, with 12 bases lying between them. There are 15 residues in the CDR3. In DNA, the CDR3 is TGTGCCAGTAGTAGGACCTCCCGAGGCAATCAGCCCCAGCATTTT. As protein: CASSRTSRGNQPQHF.

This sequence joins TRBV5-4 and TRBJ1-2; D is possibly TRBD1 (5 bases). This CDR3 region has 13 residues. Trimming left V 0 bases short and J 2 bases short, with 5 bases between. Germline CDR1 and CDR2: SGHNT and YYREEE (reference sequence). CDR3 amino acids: CASSLGGNYGYTF. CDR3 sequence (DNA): TGTGCCAGCAGCTTGGGGGGGAACTATGGCTACACCTTC.

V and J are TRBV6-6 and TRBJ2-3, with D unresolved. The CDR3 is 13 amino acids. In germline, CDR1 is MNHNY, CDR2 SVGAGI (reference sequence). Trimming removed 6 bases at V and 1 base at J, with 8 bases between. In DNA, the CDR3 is TGTGCCAGCAGACCTGGACGCACAGATACGCAGTATTTT. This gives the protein CASRPGRTDTQYF.

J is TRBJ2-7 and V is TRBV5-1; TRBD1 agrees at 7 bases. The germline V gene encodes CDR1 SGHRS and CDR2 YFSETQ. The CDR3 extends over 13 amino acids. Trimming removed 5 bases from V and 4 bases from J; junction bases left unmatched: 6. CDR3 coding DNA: TGCGCCAGCAGACAGGACAGGCCTTACGAGCAGTACTTC. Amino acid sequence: CASRQDRPYEQYF.

For the CDR3, the DNA is TGTGCCAGCAGCTCCCTCTTCGGCTATAACTATGGCTACACCTTC. Encoded protein: CASSSLFGYNYGYTF. This rearrangement joins TRBV9 to TRBJ1-2; D is ambiguous. This CDR3 contains 15 residues. Trimming shortened V by 4 bases and J by 1 base, and 14 bases separated the two germline ends. The germline V gene has CDR1 SGDLS and CDR2 YYNGEE.

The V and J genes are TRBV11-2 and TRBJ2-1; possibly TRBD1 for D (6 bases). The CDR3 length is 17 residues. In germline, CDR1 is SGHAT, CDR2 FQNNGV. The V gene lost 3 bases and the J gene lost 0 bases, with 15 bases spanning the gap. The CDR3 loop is CASSFNLGQSSYNEQFF. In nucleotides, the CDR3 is TGTGCCAGCAGCTTCAACCTAGGACAGAGCTCCTACAATGAGCAGTTCTTC.

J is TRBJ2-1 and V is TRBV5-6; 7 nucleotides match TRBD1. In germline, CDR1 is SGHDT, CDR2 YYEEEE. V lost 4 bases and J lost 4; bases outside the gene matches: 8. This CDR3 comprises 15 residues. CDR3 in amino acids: CASSLLRDSYNEQFF. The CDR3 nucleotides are TGTGCCAGCAGCCTACTCCGGGACAGTTACAATGAGCAGTTCTTC. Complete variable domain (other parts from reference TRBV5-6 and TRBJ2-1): DAGVTQSPTHLIKTRGQQVTLRCSPKSGHDTVSWYQQALGQGPQFIFQYYEEEERQRGNFPDRFSGHQFPNYSSELNVNALLLGDSALYLCASSLLRDSYNEQFFGPGTRLTVL.

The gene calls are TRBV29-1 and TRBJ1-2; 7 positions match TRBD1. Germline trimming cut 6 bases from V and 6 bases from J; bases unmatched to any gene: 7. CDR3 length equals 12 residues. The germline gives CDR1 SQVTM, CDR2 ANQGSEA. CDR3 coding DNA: TGCAGCGTACAGACAGGGAATCATGGCTACACCTTC. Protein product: CSVQTGNHGYTF.

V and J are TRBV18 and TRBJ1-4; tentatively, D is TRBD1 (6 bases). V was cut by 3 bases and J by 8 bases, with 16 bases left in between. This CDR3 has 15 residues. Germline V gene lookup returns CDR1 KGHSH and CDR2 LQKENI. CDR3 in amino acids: CASSPTGGLSEKLFF. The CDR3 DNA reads TGTGCCAGCTCACCCACCGGGGGCTTAAGCGAAAAACTGTTTTTT.

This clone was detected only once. CDR3 sequence: CASSPQTGSNEKLFF. Written as DNA, the CDR3 is TGTGCCAGCAGCCCACAGACAGGATCTAATGAAAAACTGTTTTTT. The V gene is TRBV4-2, the J gene TRBJ1-4; the D gene is possibly TRBD1 (6 bases). Trimming stripped 4 bases from V and 3 bases from J, with 12 bases between. CDR3 length: 15 amino acids. From germline, CDR1 is LGHNA and CDR2 YNFKEQ.

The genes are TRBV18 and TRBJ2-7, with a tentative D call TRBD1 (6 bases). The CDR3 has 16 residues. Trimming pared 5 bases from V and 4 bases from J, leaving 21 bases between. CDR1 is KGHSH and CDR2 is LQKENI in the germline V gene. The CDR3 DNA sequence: TGTGCCAGCTCATATAGTCTTGGGGGCGCAATTTACGAGCAGTACTTC. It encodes CASSYSLGGAIYEQYF.

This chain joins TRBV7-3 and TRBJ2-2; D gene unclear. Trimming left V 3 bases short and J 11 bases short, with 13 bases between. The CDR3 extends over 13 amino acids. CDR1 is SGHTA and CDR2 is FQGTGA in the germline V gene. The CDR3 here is CASSFTAFGELFF. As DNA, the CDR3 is TGTGCCAGCAGCTTCACAGCGTTCGGTGAGCTGTTTTTT.

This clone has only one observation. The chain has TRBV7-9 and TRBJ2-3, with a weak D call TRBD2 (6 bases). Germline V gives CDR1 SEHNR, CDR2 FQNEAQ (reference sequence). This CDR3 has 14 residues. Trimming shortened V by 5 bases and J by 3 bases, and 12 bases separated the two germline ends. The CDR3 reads CASSPGLETDTQYF. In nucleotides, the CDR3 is TGTGCCAGCAGCCCGGGACTTGAAACAGATACGCAGTATTTT.

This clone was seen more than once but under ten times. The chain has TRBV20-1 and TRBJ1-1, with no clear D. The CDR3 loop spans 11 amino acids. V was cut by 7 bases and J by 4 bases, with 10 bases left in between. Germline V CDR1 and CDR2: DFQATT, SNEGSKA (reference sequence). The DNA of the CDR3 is TGCAGTGTAGGGCCTATCACTGAAGCTTTCTTT. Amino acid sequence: CSVGPITEAFF.

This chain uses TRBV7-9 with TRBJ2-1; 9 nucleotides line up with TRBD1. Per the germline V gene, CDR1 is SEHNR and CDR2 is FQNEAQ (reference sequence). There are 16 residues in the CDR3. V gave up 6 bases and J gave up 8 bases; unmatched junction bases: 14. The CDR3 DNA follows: TGTGCCAGCAGGGCCTGGGGGGACAGGGTTTCGTATGAGCAGTTCTTC. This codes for CASRAWGDRVSYEQFF.

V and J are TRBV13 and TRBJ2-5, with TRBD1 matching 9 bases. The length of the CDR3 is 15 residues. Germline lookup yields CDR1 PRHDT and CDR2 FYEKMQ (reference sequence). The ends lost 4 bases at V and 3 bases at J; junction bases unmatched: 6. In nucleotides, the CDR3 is TGTGCCAGCAGCTCCCGACAGGGGGTTAAAGAGACCCAGTACTTC. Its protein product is CASSSRQGVKETQYF.

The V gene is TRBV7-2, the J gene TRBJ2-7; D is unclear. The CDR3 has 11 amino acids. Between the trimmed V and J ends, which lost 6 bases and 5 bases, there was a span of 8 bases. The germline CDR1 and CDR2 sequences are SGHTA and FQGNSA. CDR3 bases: TGTGCCAGCAGGGGGTTCCACGAGCAGTACTTC. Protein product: CASRGFHEQYF.

Here the CDR3 DNA reads TGCAGTGCTAGCCTTCAGCCCCAGCATTTT. Residues: CSASLQPQHF. The genes are TRBV20-1 and TRBJ1-5, with no clear D. This CDR3 is built from 10 residues. Per the germline V gene, CDR1 is DFQATT and CDR2 is SNEGSKA (reference sequence). V dropped 3 bases and J dropped 6 bases, with 3 bases sitting between them.